Listed here are 9 T cell receptor beta chains from one sample, sequenced in a study of T cell responses to AZD1222 COVID-19 vaccine. Using immunoSEQ multiplex PCR, the repertoire was profiled, and TCRdb retains in-frame clones only, with some absent. The table includes about 140,000 clones, roughly 89% detected once. The input for sequencing was peripheral blood, taken 28 days after the second dose of the MenACWY control vaccine. All receptors come from an adult who received the MenACWY meningococcal vaccine as a control.

V is TRBV5-5 and J is TRBJ2-3; 7 bases are shared with TRBD1. The CDR3 spans 15 residues. Germline-derived CDR1 and CDR2 are SGHKS and YYEKEE (reference sequence). With 4 bases clipped from V and 4 bases from J, the junction kept 9 bases outside the gene matches. This chain's CDR3 is CASSRTGVGSDTQYF. The CDR3, as DNA: TGTGCCAGCAGCCGTACAGGGGTAGGGTCAGATACGCAGTATTTT.

This chain connects TRBV10-3 to TRBJ1-1, with TRBD1 as a possible D gene (5 bases). The germline V gene encodes CDR1 ENHRY and CDR2 SYGVKD. CDR3 length equals 14 residues. Trimming took off 2 bases at V and 4 bases at J, with 11 bases between the two ends. CDR3 DNA: TGTGCCATCAGTGAGAGGGCAGGGCTCACTGAAGCTTTCTTT. Its protein is CAISERAGLTEAFF.

V gene TRBV12-3 or TRBV12-4 combines with J gene TRBJ2-1, with D perhaps matching TRBD1 (6 bases). The V end was cut by 4 bases, the J end by 9 bases, with 10 bases between. CDR3 length: 12 residues. The CDR3 spells CASSSDSLEQFF. The CDR3 DNA sequence: TGTGCCAGCAGTTCGGACAGTCTTGAGCAGTTCTTC.

The table lists this clone with a few counts. CDR3 in amino acids: CSVGQDGDGYTF. The CDR3 region has the DNA TGCAGCGTTGGACAGGACGGAGATGGCTACACCTTC. This chain uses TRBV29-1 with TRBJ1-2; weak D call: TRBD1 (6 bases). The CDR3 is 12 amino acids. Germline assignment: CDR1 SQVTM and CDR2 ANQGSEA. The germline V and J ends were trimmed by 4 bases and 6 bases, with 12 bases remaining between them.

The chain is built from TRBV3-1 (or the pseudogene TRBV3-2) and TRBJ2-5; TRBD2 aligns across 11 bases. Germline-derived CDR1 and CDR2 are LGHDT and YNNKEL (reference sequence). The CDR3 runs 15 residues. The V and J ends lost 4 bases and 7 bases, in that order; junction bases with no gene match: 8. In nucleotides, the CDR3 is TGTGCCAGCAGCCCCGGGACTAGCGGCCCAGGGACCCAGTACTTC. Its translation: CASSPGTSGPGTQYF.

The J gene is TRBJ2-7, the V gene TRBV3-1 (or the pseudogene TRBV3-2), with a possible D match to TRBD1 (5 bases). Trimming took off 3 bases at V and 1 base at J, with 10 bases between the two ends. This CDR3 contains 14 residues. Germline CDR1 reads LGHDT; CDR2 reads YNNKEL (reference sequence). CDR3 in DNA: TGTGCCAGCAGCCAGCCAGGGATTTCCTACGAGCAGTACTTC. This sequence encodes CASSQPGISYEQYF.

V is TRBV5-5 and J is TRBJ2-5; D ambiguous. This CDR3 spans 14 amino acids. Trimming took off 3 bases at V and 2 bases at J, with 11 bases between the two ends. CDR1 SGHKS and CDR2 YYEKEE come from the germline V gene (reference sequence). CDR3 loop: CASSSSSAQETQYF. In DNA, the CDR3 is TGTGCCAGCAGCTCAAGCTCAGCGCAAGAGACCCAGTACTTC.

V usage is TRBV9 and J usage is TRBJ1-3; no firm D call. CDR1 is SGDLS, CDR2 YYNGEE, per germline. The CDR3 is made up of 15 amino acids. The V end lost 4 bases, the J end lost 0 bases, and 11 bases lay between the germline ends. The CDR3: CASSSASHSGNTIYF. The DNA of the CDR3 is TGTGCCAGCAGCTCAGCGTCCCACTCTGGAAACACCATATATTTT.

The chain carries TRBV6-5 and TRBJ1-1; TRBD1 agrees at 7 bases. V was clipped by 6 bases and J by 4 bases; unmatched bases: 2. Germline V gene sequence: CDR1 MNHEY, CDR2 SVGAGI. The CDR3 consists of 12 residues. The CDR3 DNA reads TGTGCCAGCAGCCCAGGGGGCACTGAAGCTTTCTTT. Residues: CASSPGGTEAFF.